The clone carrying this T cell receptor (beta chain) registers medium-sized by frequency. Its specificity is unknown. Produced via immunoSEQ multiplex PCR; TCRdb's table is partial and in-frame only. In all, the sample yields over 120,000 clones. With 4 bases removed from V and 1 base from J, the gap between germline ends came to 7 bases. In germline, CDR1 is SNHLY, CDR2 FYNNEI. This CDR3 has 14 amino acids. These data are taken from a study of T cell responses to AZD1222 COVID-19 vaccine. Study findings and constraints: Spike-specific TCR breadth and depth went up after people got two AZD1222 doses. There were mostly white British donors and more females than males, and clonal diversity was possibly underestimated. Nearly half of spike-specific TCRs reportedly target unmutated variant regions. Spike as a whole was targeted by vaccine-associated CD4 TCRs, dominant at 160-218 and 743-854.

The chain employs TRBV2 and TRBJ1-4; no clear D. Input material: peripheral blood. This TCR came from an adult in good health. The CDR3 loop is CASSAVGTNEKLFF. DNA for the CDR3: TGTGCCAGCAGTGCCGTCGGAACTAATGAAAAACTGTTTTTT.